This T cell receptor (beta chain) was identified in a study of identical twins. Regarding the study as a whole: Analyses of zero insertions could be partly confounded by invariant MAIT and iNKT cells.

Concerning this clonotype itself: Its antigen is unknown.

A universal primer site arose from template switching, and cDNA bore unique molecular identifiers. One entry per CDR3 protein, called by TCRdb with MiXCR from the 5' RACE reads. The sample shows fewer than 350,000 distinct CDR3 sequences, less than 9% of them seen only once. V was shortened by 0 bases and J by 0 bases, with 13 bases between the two germline ends. Germline values: CDR1 KGHDR, CDR2 SFDVKD. This CDR3 region has 17 residues. This sample was shared with a second study, whose subject was yellow fever vaccine responses in identical twins.

The sequencing input was memory (CD45RO+) T cells sorted from blood. The TCR was taken from a woman aged 18-29 years in good health. The chain couples TRBV24-1 to TRBJ1-1; D may be TRBD1 (6 bases). CDR3 amino acids: CATSDLESGTLNTEAFF. CDR3 nucleotide sequence: TGTGCCACCAGTGATTTGGAATCCGGGACATTGAACACTGAAGCTTTCTTT.